This T cell receptor beta chain was obtained from a study of shared clonotypes between healthy human individuals. Assay used: immunoSEQ multiplex PCR; TCRdb lists only in-frame clones, some missing. The repertoire holds 640,000 or so clones, with about two thirds as singletons. This CDR3 comprises 14 residues. Trimming shortened V by 8 bases and J by 6 bases, and 19 bases separated the two germline ends. The germline V gene encodes CDR1 MNHEY and CDR2 SMNVEV (reference sequence). The rearrangement joins TRBV27 to TRBJ1-2, with D possibly being TRBD1 (6 bases). Source material: memory CD4+ T cells sorted from blood. Subset here: CD45RA-negative fraction. This sequence was found in a woman aged 30 to 39 in good health. The CDR3, as DNA: TGTGCCAGCCGATCGGGGGGGCGCCCCGATGGCTACACCTTC. Its protein product is CASRSGGRPDGYTF.